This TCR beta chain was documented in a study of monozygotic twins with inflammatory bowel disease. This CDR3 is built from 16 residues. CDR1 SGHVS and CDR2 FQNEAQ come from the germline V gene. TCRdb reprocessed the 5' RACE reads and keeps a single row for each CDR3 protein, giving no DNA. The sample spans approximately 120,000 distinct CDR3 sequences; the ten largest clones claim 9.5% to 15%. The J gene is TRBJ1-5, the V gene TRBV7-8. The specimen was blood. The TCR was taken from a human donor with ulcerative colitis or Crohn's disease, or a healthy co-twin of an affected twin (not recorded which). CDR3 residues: CASSLAGGYSNQPQHF.